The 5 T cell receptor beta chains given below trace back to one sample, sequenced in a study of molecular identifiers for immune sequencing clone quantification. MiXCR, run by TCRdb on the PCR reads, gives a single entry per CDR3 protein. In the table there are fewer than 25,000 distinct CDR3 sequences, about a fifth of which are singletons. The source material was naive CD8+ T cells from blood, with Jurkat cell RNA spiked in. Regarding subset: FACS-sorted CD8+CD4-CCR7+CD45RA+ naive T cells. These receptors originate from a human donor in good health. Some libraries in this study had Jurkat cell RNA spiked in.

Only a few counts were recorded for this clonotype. CDR3 amino acids: CASSYEARAPSLLVSGELFF. The CDR3 coding sequence is TGTGCCAGCAGTTACGAGGCCCGGGCCCCGTCCCTCTTAGTTTCCGGGGAGCTGTTTTTT. The V gene is TRBV6-2 or TRBV6-3, the J gene TRBJ2-2; no clear D. Germline V gene sequence: CDR1 MNHEY, CDR2 SVGEGT. This CDR3 is 20 amino acids long. The V end was cut by 2 bases, the J end by 6 bases, with 28 bases between.

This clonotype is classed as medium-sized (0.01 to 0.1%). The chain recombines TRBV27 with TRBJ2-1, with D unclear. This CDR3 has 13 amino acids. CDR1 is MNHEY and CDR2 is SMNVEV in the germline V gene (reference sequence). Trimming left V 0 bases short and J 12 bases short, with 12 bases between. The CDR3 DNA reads TGTGCCAGCAGTTTATCGGTATCTTCGGTGCAGTTCTTC. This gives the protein CASSLSVSSVQFF.

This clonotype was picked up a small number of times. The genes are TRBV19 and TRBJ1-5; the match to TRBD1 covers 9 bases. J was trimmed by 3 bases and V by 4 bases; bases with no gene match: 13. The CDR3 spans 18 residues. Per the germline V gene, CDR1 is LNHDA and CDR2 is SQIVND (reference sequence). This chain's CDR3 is CASSRTSGTGSINQPQHF. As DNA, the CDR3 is TGTGCCAGTAGTAGGACGTCCGGGACAGGGAGTATCAATCAGCCCCAGCATTTT.

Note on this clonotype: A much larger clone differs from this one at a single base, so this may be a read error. The CDR3 nucleotides read TGTGCCAGCAGCCGGCATGGGGACAGAAATCAGCCCCAGCATTTT. Protein product: CASSRHGDRNQPQHF. V and J are TRBV9 and TRBJ1-5, with 7 nucleotides matching TRBD1. V lost 4 bases, J lost 4 bases, and 8 bases stayed unmatched. CDR1 SGDLS and CDR2 YYNGEE come from the germline V gene. The CDR3 sequence is 15 residues long.

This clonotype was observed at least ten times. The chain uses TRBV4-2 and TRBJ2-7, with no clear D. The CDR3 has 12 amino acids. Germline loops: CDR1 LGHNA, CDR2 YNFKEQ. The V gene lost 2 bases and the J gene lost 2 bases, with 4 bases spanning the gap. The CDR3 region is CASSQSPYEQYF. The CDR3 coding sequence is TGTGCCAGCAGCCAATCGCCCTACGAGCAGTACTTC.